These 25 T cell receptor beta chains came from one sample sequenced in a study of blood T cells in healthy people across ages. Next came a second PCR, run for about 6 to 12 cycles, which used a sample-barcoded 5' primer along with a J-beta primer mix. TCRdb redid the calling of the 5' RACE reads with MiXCR, one entry per CDR3 protein. The data contain around 1,500,000 distinct CDR3 sequences, 25% to 30% of them singletons. Material for sequencing was blood. The receptors were gathered from a woman in her 30s in good health.

This clonotype was seen more than once but under ten times. The chain recombines TRBV9 with TRBJ2-7; a possible D gene is TRBD2 (6 bases). Trimming took off 0 bases at V and 0 bases at J, with 19 bases between the two ends. The germline V gene encodes CDR1 SGDLS and CDR2 YYNGEE. CDR3 size: 18 residues. In DNA, the CDR3 is TGTGCCAGCAGCGTAGAGGGGCCGGCTGGCGGGGCCTCCTACGAGCAGTACTTC. Protein product: CASSVEGPAGGASYEQYF.

This chain uses TRBV7-2 with TRBJ1-2, with 8 bases identical to TRBD1. The CDR3 has 14 residues. The V and J ends lost 3 bases and 8 bases, in that order; junction bases with no gene match: 8. CDR1 is SGHTA, CDR2 FQGNSA, per germline. As DNA, the CDR3 is TGTGCCAGCAGCTTTCACAGGGGGGCAGAGGGCTACACCTTC. Translated, it gives CASSFHRGAEGYTF.

This clonotype was recorded a few times. This chain connects TRBV20-1 to TRBJ2-1; 16 bases align to TRBD2. The V gene end was trimmed by 4 bases and the J gene end by 4 bases; junction bases not matched to a gene: 10. This CDR3 has 18 amino acids. The germline V gene encodes CDR1 DFQATT and CDR2 SNEGSKA (reference sequence). DNA for the CDR3: TGCAGTGCTACCGGGACTAGCGGGAGGGGTAGGTTGTACAATGAGCAGTTCTTC. Encoded protein: CSATGTSGRGRLYNEQFF.

The chain uses TRBV30 and TRBJ2-7; weak D call: TRBD2 (5 bases). The V end lost 5 bases, the J end lost 2 bases, and 13 bases lay between the germline ends. This CDR3 is built from 13 residues. The V gene's germline CDR1 is GTSNPN and CDR2 SVGIG (reference sequence). The CDR3 here is CAWDRDIAYEQYF. CDR3 in DNA: TGTGCCTGGGACCGGGATATAGCCTACGAGCAGTACTTC.

Many counts were recorded for this clonotype. This chain joins TRBV11-3 and TRBJ2-5, with 7 nucleotides matching TRBD1. The length of the CDR3 is 15 residues. CDR1 and CDR2 (germline): SGHNT, YENEEA. After removal of 5 bases from V and 1 base from J, the junction contained 7 bases not matched to a gene. CDR3 in amino acids: CASSHRQGPQETQYF. CDR3 nucleotide sequence: TGTGCCAGCAGCCATCGACAGGGCCCCCAAGAGACCCAGTACTTC.

This clonotype turned up a few times. Here the CDR3 DNA reads TGTGCCATCAGGACAGGGCTTGCAACTAATGAAAAACTGTTTTTT. It translates to CAIRTGLATNEKLFF. The rearrangement joins TRBV6-2 or TRBV6-3 to TRBJ1-4; 8 bases map to TRBD1. Germline CDR1 MNHEY, CDR2 SVGEGT. V was clipped by 10 bases and J by 0 bases; unmatched bases: 7. The CDR3 covers 15 residues.

This clonotype was counted ten times or more. The chain recombines TRBV7-2 with TRBJ1-5; TRBD1 might be the D (6 bases). The germline V gene encodes CDR1 SGHTA and CDR2 FQGNSA. The CDR3 spans 13 residues. With 5 bases removed from V and 2 bases from J, the gap between germline ends came to 7 bases. CDR3 nucleotides: TGTGCCAGCAGCGGGGGCCGCAATCAGCCCCAGCATTTT. Residues: CASSGGRNQPQHF.

A note on this clonotype: At one end the junction does not follow the germline gene, possibly because of a read error. The J gene is TRBJ1-5, the V gene TRBV12-3 or TRBV12-4; D is unresolved. This CDR3 has 15 residues. For the CDR3, the DNA is TGTGCCAGCAGTTTCGCTGGGCAGGTTAATCGGCCCCAGCATTTT. This codes for CASSFAGQVNRPQHF.

The chain uses TRBV24-1 and TRBJ2-3; D is tentatively TRBD1 or TRBD2 (5 bases each). Germline CDR1 KGHDR, CDR2 SFDVKD. The CDR3 is 15 residues long. The V end lost 2 bases, the J end lost 3 bases, and 11 bases lay between the germline ends. This CDR3 is CATSDSGLKTDTQYF. Here the CDR3 DNA reads TGTGCCACCAGTGATTCGGGGCTTAAGACAGATACGCAGTATTTT.

This clonotype was counted between two and nine times. The V gene is TRBV27, the J gene TRBJ1-2, with a tentative D call TRBD1 (5 bases). Germline CDR1 is MNHEY and CDR2 is SMNVEV (reference sequence). V shed 0 bases and J shed 4 bases, with 12 bases lying between them. The CDR3 sequence is 15 residues long. The CDR3 DNA sequence: TGTGCCAGCAGTTTATCATTTCCAGGGACCTATGGCTACACCTTC. Its translation: CASSLSFPGTYGYTF.

This clonotype has ten or more counts. The V call is TRBV12-3 or TRBV12-4, the J call TRBJ1-2; 8 bases line up with TRBD1. Trimming cost V 7 bases and J 1 base; bases outside gene matches: 11. The CDR3 runs to 16 residues. The CDR3 DNA sequence: TGTGCCAGCACTATACGACCAGGGGGCGGTAACTATGGCTACACCTTC. It translates to CASTIRPGGGNYGYTF.

This clonotype was detected a few times. The chain is built from TRBV19 and TRBJ1-6, with D hard to call. The CDR3 runs to 14 residues. Trimming took off 3 bases at V and 7 bases at J, with 10 bases between the two ends. Germline values: CDR1 LNHDA, CDR2 SQIVND (reference sequence). The CDR3 is CASSIGFPNSPLHF. The CDR3 nucleotides read TGTGCCAGTAGTATTGGGTTCCCCAATTCACCCCTCCACTTT.

In its sample, this clonotype was seen many times. DNA for the CDR3: TGTGCCAGCAGCTCCACAGGGGGCGATGAGCAGTTCTTC. Its protein product is CASSSTGGDEQFF. This chain links TRBV7-3 with TRBJ2-1; 9 bases line up with TRBD1. J was trimmed by 8 bases and V by 4 bases; bases with no gene match: 3. This CDR3 spans 13 amino acids. The germline gives CDR1 SGHTA, CDR2 FQGTGA.

V usage is TRBV9 and J usage is TRBJ2-1; 8 bases agree with TRBD2. Germline V lookup: CDR1 SGDLS, CDR2 YYNGEE. V lost 4 bases, J lost 8 bases, and 14 bases stayed unmatched. The CDR3 length is 16 residues. The CDR3 coding sequence is TGTGCCAGCAGCTCGAGGGGTGCGGGAGGTTGGGATGAGCAGTTCTTC. This encodes CASSSRGAGGWDEQFF.

The J gene is TRBJ2-2, the V gene TRBV5-1; no firm D call. The CDR3 has 14 amino acids. From germline, CDR1 is SGHRS and CDR2 YFSETQ. V shed 6 bases and J shed 0 bases, with 9 bases lying between them. The CDR3 DNA reads as TGCGCCAGCACTTTGGACCCGAACACCGGGGAGCTGTTTTTT. Its translation is CASTLDPNTGELFF.

This clonotype was detected once. The chain joins TRBV5-1 to TRBJ2-1; D is perhaps TRBD2 (6 bases). Germline assignment: CDR1 SGHRS and CDR2 YFSETQ. The V end lost 4 bases, the J end lost 3 bases, and 23 bases lay between the germline ends. This CDR3 region has 18 residues. The CDR3 nucleotides read TGCGCCAGCAGCGCACACTACTCGGGACTCCTTGACTACAATGAGCAGTTCTTC. Translating gives CASSAHYSGLLDYNEQFF.

This clonotype was picked up a small number of times. This chain uses TRBV7-9 with TRBJ2-1; 10 nucleotides match TRBD1. After removal of 3 bases from V and 7 bases from J, the junction contained 12 bases not matched to a gene. The CDR3 consists of 17 residues. Looked up from germline, CDR1 is SEHNR and CDR2 is FQNEAQ (reference sequence). This CDR3 reads CASSLMGRTGGLNEQFF. As DNA, the CDR3 is TGTGCCAGCAGCTTGATGGGCCGGACAGGGGGACTGAATGAGCAGTTCTTC.

The chain is built from TRBV12-3 or TRBV12-4 and TRBJ2-3; 9 bases are a match to TRBD2. This CDR3 comprises 14 residues. V lost 5 bases, J lost 7 bases, and 7 bases stayed unmatched. The CDR3 DNA reads TGTGCCAGCAGTCTTACCGGGACTAGCAATACGCAGTATTTT. It translates to CASSLTGTSNTQYF.

A note on this clonotype: Being one base from a much bigger clone, this may be a read error. The chain links TRBV4-1 to TRBJ2-6; TRBD1 matches at 7 bases. CDR3 length: 19 amino acids. With V trimmed by 4 bases and J by 4 bases, 16 bases remained unmatched. Germline V gene data show CDR1 as MGHRA and CDR2 as YSYEKL. In nucleotides, the CDR3 is TGCGCCAGCAGCCCCTTCCGGGACAGTCTTAGGATCGGGGCCAACGTCCTGACTTTC. Protein product: CASSPFRDSLRIGANVLTF.

The J gene is TRBJ1-1, the V gene TRBV12-3 or TRBV12-4; weak D call: TRBD1 (5 bases). V shed 5 bases and J shed 5 bases, with 15 bases lying between them. The CDR3 contains 14 residues. CDR3 region: CASSRVGGTTEAFF. The CDR3 DNA sequence: TGTGCCAGCAGTCGCGTGGGCGGGACGACTGAAGCTTTCTTT.

This rearrangement joins TRBV3-1 to TRBJ2-7; 10 nucleotides agree with TRBD1. The J segment lost 6 bases and the V segment lost 4 bases, leaving 6 bases of the junction unmatched. The CDR3 has 14 amino acids. Looked up from germline, CDR1 is LGHDT and CDR2 is YNNKEL (reference sequence). The CDR3 loop reads CASSRQGALSEQYF. In nucleotides, the CDR3 is TGTGCCAGCAGCCGACAGGGGGCACTCTCCGAGCAGTACTTC.

V and J are TRBV7-9 and TRBJ1-5; TRBD1 is a possible D gene (5 bases). The V gene's germline CDR1 is SEHNR and CDR2 FQNEAQ (reference sequence). Trimming removed 5 bases from V and 10 bases from J, with 15 bases in between. The CDR3 totals 13 residues. CDR3 coding DNA: TGTGCCAGCAGCGGAGGACACCTTTCCCCCCAGCATTTT. It is translated as CASSGGHLSPQHF.

The chain recombines TRBV3-1 with TRBJ2-1; TRBD2 is a possible D gene (7 bases). The CDR3 spans 14 residues. CDR1 is LGHDT, CDR2 YNNKEL, per germline (reference sequence). The ends were cut back, 0 bases at V and 12 bases at J, with 15 bases in the middle. The CDR3 DNA reads TGTGCCAGCAGCCAAGATCTTACGGGGGGCGGGCAGTTCTTC. Translating gives CASSQDLTGGGQFF.

V usage is TRBV7-9 and J usage is TRBJ1-3; a weak D match, TRBD1 (5 bases). Germline CDR1 reads SEHNR; CDR2 reads FQNEAQ (reference sequence). This CDR3 region has 15 residues. V was cut by 4 bases and J by 1 base, with 11 bases left in between. In DNA, the CDR3 is TGTGCCAGCAGCTCTGGGGCAGGGTCTGGAAACACCATATATTTT. It encodes CASSSGAGSGNTIYF.

The chain is built from TRBV9 and TRBJ2-2, with a tentative D call TRBD2 (6 bases). CDR1 is SGDLS, CDR2 YYNGEE, per germline. Trimming pared 0 bases from V and 7 bases from J, leaving 10 bases between. CDR3 size: 14 residues. The CDR3 region has the DNA TGTGCCAGCAGCGTAGAAAGACTAGTCGGGGAGCTGTTTTTT. This codes for CASSVERLVGELFF.